This T cell receptor (beta chain) was sequenced in a study of T cells in Graves' hyperthyroidism and ophthalmopathy. On the study more broadly: Sampling of peripheral blood happened at initial diagnosis, prior to any treatment. Whole-study results and caveats: The model foresaw ophthalmopathy a median around seven months prior to onset. Among thyroid clonotypes expanded above 0.001, most also appeared in blood. By a 13 V-J model, ophthalmopathy was set apart from stable hyperthyroidism.

The source material, RNA transcripts, was used to amplify TCR beta CDR3 regions. The HTBI primer set served for first-round RT-PCR of the TCR CDR3. MiXCR was run by TCRdb on the multiplex PCR reads, yielding one entry per CDR3 protein. The sample lists 300,000 to 350,000 distinct CDR3 sequences; around 23% were seen once. This clonotype was observed a handful of times. Its antigen is not identified. The sequence was collected from a woman in her forties or fifties with Graves' hyperthyroidism. What was sequenced was blood.

For the CDR3, the DNA is TGTGCCAGCAGTGAAGGGCCCGGGGGCAGGGGCACAGATACGCAGTATTTT. Its translation is CASSEGPGGRGTDTQYF. The chain joins TRBV2 to TRBJ2-3, with D perhaps being TRBD1 or TRBD2 (6 bases each). From germline, CDR1 is SNHLY and CDR2 FYNNEI. The CDR3 sequence is 17 residues long. The V and J ends lost 1 base and 1 base respectively, with 15 bases between them.